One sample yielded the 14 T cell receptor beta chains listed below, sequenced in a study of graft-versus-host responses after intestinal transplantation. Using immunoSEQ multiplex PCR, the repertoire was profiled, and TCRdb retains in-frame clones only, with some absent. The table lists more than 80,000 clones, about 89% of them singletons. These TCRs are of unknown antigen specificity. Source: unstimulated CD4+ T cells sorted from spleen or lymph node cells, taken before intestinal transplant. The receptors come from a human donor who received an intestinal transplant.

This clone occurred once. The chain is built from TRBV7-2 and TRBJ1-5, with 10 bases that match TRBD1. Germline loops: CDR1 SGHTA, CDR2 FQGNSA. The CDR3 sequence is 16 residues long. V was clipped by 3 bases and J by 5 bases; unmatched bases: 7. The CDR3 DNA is TGTGCCAGCAGCTTTGTACTAGGACAGGGGGATCAGCCCCAGCATTTT. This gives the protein CASSFVLGQGDQPQHF. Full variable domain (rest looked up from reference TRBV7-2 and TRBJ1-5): GAGVSQSPSNKVTEKGKDVELRCDPISGHTALYWYRQSLGQGLEFLIYFQGNSAPDKSGLPSDRFSAERTGGSVSTLTIQRTQQEDSAVYLCASSFVLGQGDQPQHFGDGTRLSIL.

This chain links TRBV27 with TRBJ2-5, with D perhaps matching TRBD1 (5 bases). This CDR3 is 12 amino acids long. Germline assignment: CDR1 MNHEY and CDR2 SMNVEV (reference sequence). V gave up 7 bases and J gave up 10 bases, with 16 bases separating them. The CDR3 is CASKALAGIQYF. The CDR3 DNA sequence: TGTGCCAGCAAGGCCCTGGCAGGGATCCAGTACTTC.

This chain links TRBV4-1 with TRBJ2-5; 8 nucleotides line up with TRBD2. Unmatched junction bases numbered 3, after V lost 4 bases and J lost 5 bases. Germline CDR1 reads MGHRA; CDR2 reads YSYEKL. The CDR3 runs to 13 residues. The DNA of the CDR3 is TGCGCCAGCAGCCGCACTAGCGGCGAGACCCAGTACTTC. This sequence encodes CASSRTSGETQYF.

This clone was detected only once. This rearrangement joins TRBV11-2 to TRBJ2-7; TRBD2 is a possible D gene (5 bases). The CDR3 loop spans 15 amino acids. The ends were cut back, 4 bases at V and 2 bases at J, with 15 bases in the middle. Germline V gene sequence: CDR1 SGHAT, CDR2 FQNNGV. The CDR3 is CASSSAAGLAYEQYF. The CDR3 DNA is TGTGCCAGCAGCTCGGCTGCTGGACTGGCCTACGAGCAGTACTTC.

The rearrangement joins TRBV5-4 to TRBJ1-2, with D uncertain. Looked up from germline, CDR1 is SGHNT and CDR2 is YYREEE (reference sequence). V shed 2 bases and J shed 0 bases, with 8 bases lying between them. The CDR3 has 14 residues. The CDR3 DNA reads TGTGCCAGCAGCTTTCGGGGAGCTAACTATGGCTACACCTTC. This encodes CASSFRGANYGYTF.

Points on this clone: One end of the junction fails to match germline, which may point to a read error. CDR3 amino acids: CASSHEGQADTDTQYF. The CDR3 DNA is TGTGCTAGCAGCCATGAAGGACAGGCGGACACAGATACGCAGTATTTT. V usage is TRBV7-7 and J usage is TRBJ2-3; 7 nucleotides match TRBD1. From germline, CDR1 is SSHAT and CDR2 FNYEAQ (reference sequence). CDR3 size: 16 residues.

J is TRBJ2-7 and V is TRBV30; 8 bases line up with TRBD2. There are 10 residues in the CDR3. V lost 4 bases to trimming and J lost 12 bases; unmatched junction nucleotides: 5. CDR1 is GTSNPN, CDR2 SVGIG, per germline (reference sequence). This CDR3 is CAWMGGRPYF. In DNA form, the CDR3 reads TGTGCCTGGATGGGCGGGAGGCCGTACTTC.

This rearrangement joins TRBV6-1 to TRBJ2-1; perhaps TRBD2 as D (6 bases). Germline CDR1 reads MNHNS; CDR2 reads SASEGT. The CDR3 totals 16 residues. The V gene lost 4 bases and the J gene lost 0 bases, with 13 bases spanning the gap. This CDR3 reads CASSATSISSYNEQFF. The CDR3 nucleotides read TGTGCCAGCAGTGCCACTAGCATAAGCTCCTACAATGAGCAGTTCTTC.

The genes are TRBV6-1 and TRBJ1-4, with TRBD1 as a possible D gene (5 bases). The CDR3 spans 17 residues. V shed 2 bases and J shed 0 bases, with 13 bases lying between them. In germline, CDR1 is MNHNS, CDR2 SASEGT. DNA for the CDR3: TGTGCCAGCAGTGAATGGGGCCGCTATGCAACTAATGAAAAACTGTTTTTT. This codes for CASSEWGRYATNEKLFF.

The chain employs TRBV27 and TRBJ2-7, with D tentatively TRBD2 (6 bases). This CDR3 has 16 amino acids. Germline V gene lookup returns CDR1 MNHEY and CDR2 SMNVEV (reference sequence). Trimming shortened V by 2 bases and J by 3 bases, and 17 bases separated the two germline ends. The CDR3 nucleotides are TGTGCCAGCAGTTTAAGCTGGAGGGGCAGGCACTACGAGCAGTACTTC. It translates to CASSLSWRGRHYEQYF.

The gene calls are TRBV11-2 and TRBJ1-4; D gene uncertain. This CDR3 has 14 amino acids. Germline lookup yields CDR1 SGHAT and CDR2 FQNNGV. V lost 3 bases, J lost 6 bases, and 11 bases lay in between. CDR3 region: CASSLGRGYEKLFF. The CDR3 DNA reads TGTGCCAGCAGCTTGGGGAGAGGGTATGAAAAACTGTTTTTT.

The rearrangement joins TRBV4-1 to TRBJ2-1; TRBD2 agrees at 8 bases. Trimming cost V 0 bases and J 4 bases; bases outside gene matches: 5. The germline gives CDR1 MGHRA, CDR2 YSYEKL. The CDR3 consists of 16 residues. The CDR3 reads CASSQDDSGAYNEQFF. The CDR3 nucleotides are TGCGCCAGCAGCCAAGACGATAGCGGGGCTTACAATGAGCAGTTCTTC.

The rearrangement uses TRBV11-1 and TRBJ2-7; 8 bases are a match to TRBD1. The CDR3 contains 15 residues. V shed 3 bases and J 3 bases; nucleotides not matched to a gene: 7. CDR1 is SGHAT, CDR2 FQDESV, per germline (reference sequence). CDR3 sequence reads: CASSLVWDRNYEQYF. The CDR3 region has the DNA TGTGCCAGCAGCTTGGTTTGGGACAGGAACTACGAGCAGTACTTC.

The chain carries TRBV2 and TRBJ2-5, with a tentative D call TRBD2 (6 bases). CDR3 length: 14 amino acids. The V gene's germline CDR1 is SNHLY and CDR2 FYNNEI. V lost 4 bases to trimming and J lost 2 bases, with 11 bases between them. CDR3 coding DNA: TGTGCCAGCAGTGTTCTTAGCGGACAAGAGACCCAGTACTTC. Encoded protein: CASSVLSGQETQYF.